A selection of T cell receptor beta chains follows, all from one sample in a study of OX40 agonist ivuxolimab in advanced cancers. Repertoires were generated with immunoSEQ multiplex PCR, while TCRdb's copy carries only in-frame clones and drops some. Of roughly 100,000 clones detected, roughly 88% appear once; the ten largest clones hold 3.5% to 4%. The sample was CD4+ or CD8+ T cells sorted from blood, taken in a trial of the OX40 agonist ivuxolimab. Receptors originate from an adult with an advanced solid tumor such as melanoma, head and neck, liver or kidney cancer. Each CDR3 is given with its conserved first and last residue. D genes are given only for firm matches. A row's size may be missing; if present it is once, few, many or a size class.

V gene	J gene	clone size	D gene	CDR3 DNA	CDR3 protein
TRBV5-6	TRBJ1-4	-	TRBD1	TGTGCCAGCAGCTTTGCTTACCAGGGGGGGACTAATGAAAAACTGTTTTTT	CASSFAYQGGTNEKLFF
TRBV27	TRBJ2-2	few	TRBD1	TGTGCCAGCAGGATGGACGGGACAGGGGTAGACACCGGGGAGCTGTTTTTT	CASRMDGTGVDTGELFF
TRBV2	TRBJ1-3	-	TRBD1	TGTGCCAGCAGTTACAGGGGGGGAAACACCATATATTTT	CASSYRGGNTIYF
TRBV6-6	TRBJ2-1	-	-	TGTGCCAGCAGTTACGCGGATGAGCAGTTCTTC	CASSYADEQFF
TRBV5-1	TRBJ2-4	-	TRBD1	TGCGCCAGCAGCCTATCTGGGTTACAGGGGGCAACCAAAAACATTCAGTACTTC	CASSLSGLQGATKNIQYF
TRBV6-5	TRBJ2-1	once	-	TGTGCCAGCAGTTATTACCATGAGCAGTTCTTC	CASSYYHEQFF
TRBV5-1	TRBJ2-7	-	TRBD1	TGCGCCAGCAGCAGAAGACAGGGTGACTACGAGCAGTACTTC	CASSRRQGDYEQYF
TRBV7-9	TRBJ2-7	-	-	TGTGCCAGCAGCCGGGGGCACTACGAGCAGTACTTC	CASSRGHYEQYF
TRBV15	TRBJ2-7	-	-	TGTGCCACCAGCAGAGATCTGTCGGACGAGCAGTACTTC	CATSRDLSDEQYF
TRBV28	TRBJ2-3	few	TRBD2	TGTGCCACCAGACTAGCGGATAACACAGATACGCAGTATTTT	CATRLADNTDTQYF
TRBV10-1	TRBJ2-5	-	-	TGCGCCAGCAGTGAGTCGCAAAGTAGGAATCAAGAGACCCAGTACTTC	CASSESQSRNQETQYF
TRBV14	TRBJ2-7	-	-	TGTGCCAGCAGCCAAGGGGGATCCGGGTCCAAGCACCACGAGCAGTACTTC	CASSQGGSGSKHHEQYF
TRBV28	TRBJ2-2	-	-	TGTGCCAGCAGTTTCAGGCTCCAAACCGGGGAGCTGTTTTTT	CASSFRLQTGELFF
TRBV7-6	TRBJ1-1	few	-	TGTGCCAGCAGCCCCTATCCGAAAGGTACGAACACTGAAGCTTTCTTT	CASSPYPKGTNTEAFF
TRBV6-5	TRBJ1-4	-	-	TGTGCCAGCAGTGCACGGTTAGATGAAAAACTGTTTTTT	CASSARLDEKLFF
TRBV6-5	TRBJ2-7	-	-	TGTGCCAGCAGTTCCATATACCTCTACTACGAGCAGTACTTC	CASSSIYLYYEQYF
TRBV5-4	TRBJ2-5	-	-	TGTGCCAGCAGCTTGAATCTGGGAAGAGAAGAGACCCAGTACTTC	CASSLNLGREETQYF
TRBV7-8	TRBJ2-7	once	TRBD2	TGTGCCAGCAGCTCAACCGCGGGGGGGGCTACCTACGAGCAGTACTTC	CASSSTAGGATYEQYF
TRBV19	TRBJ1-5	-	-	TGTGCCAGTACCGGGACGAGCAATCAGCCCCAGCATTTT	CASTGTSNQPQHF
TRBV25-1	TRBJ2-3	-	-	TGTGCCAGCAGTGACCGGGGTTCTAGCACAGATACGCAGTATTTT	CASSDRGSSTDTQYF
TRBV21-1	TRBJ1-1	once	-	TGTGCCAGCAGCAAATGGGGAGGGGGCCGACTTATGAACACTGAAGCTTTCTTT	CASSKWGGGRLMNTEAFF
TRBV25-1	TRBJ2-2	-	-	TGTGCCAGCAGTGAAACCAGGTCCGGGGAGCTGTTTTTT	CASSETRSGELFF
TRBV28	TRBJ2-7	-	TRBD2	TGTGCCAGCAATCCTACTAGCGGCCCCCCGGGCGAGCAGTACTTC	CASNPTSGPPGEQYF
TRBV5-6	TRBJ1-3	-	-	TGTGCCAGCAGCTTGTGGGAGTTGCTGGCTGGAAACACCATATATTTT	CASSLWELLAGNTIYF
TRBV7-2	TRBJ2-5	-	-	TGTGCCAGCAGCTCCGGGGAGACCCAGTACTTC	CASSSGETQYF
TRBV11-3	TRBJ2-7	-	-	TGTGCCAGCACCCCCTTCGATGCGGGGCGGCAGTACTTC	CASTPFDAGRQYF
TRBV5-1	TRBJ2-5	-	-	TGCGCCAGCAGCCCATTCGGGGGCGAAGAGACCCAGTACTTC	CASSPFGGEETQYF
TRBV7-9	TRBJ2-1	once	TRBD1	TGTGCCAGCAGCTTAAATCTGGCGCCCCGGGACAGGGGGCGAAGTGAGCAGTTCTTC	CASSLNLAPRDRGRSEQFF
TRBV28	TRBJ2-1	-	-	TGTGCCAGCAGCGGGATCTACAATGAGCAGTTCTTC	CASSGIYNEQFF
TRBV28	TRBJ1-2	-	TRBD1	TGTGCCAGCAGTTTATCCCCGACAGGGTATGGCTACACCTTC	CASSLSPTGYGYTF
TRBV5-5	TRBJ2-7	-	-	TGTGCCAGCAGCAGAATCCCACAGGGAAACTACGAGCAGTACTTC	CASSRIPQGNYEQYF
TRBV7-6	TRBJ2-5	-	-	TGTGCCAGCACCCCGGACCAAACCCAAGAGACCCAGTACTTC	CASTPDQTQETQYF
TRBV5-5	TRBJ2-7	-	-	TGTGCCAGCAGCCAGAGGAGCGGATACCGTTACGAGCAGTACTTC	CASSQRSGYRYEQYF
TRBV5-8	TRBJ2-5	-	TRBD1	TGTGCCAGCAGCCTGGGACAGGCACAAGAGACCCAGTACTTC	CASSLGQAQETQYF
TRBV11-1	TRBJ2-1	-	-	TGTGCCAGCAGCTTAAATCCGACGAATGAGCAGTTCTTC	CASSLNPTNEQFF
TRBV4-1	TRBJ2-1	few	-	TGCGCCAGCAGCCAAGATTGGTCCCTGGGCAATGAGCAGTTCTTC	CASSQDWSLGNEQFF
TRBV18	TRBJ1-1	-	-	TGTGCCAGCTCACCAAGTATGGAGAACACTGAAGCTTTCTTT	CASSPSMENTEAFF
TRBV10-3	TRBJ2-7	-	-	TGTGCCATCAGGGGAGAGTCCTACGAGCAGTACTTC	CAIRGESYEQYF
TRBV4-3	TRBJ2-5	-	TRBD2	TGCGCCAGCAGCCAAGATCCGACTAGCGGGGCCCAAGAGACCCAGTACTTC	CASSQDPTSGAQETQYF
TRBV7-9	TRBJ2-3	few	TRBD2	TGTGCCAGCAGCCCTAGGTTACTAGCGGGAGCCGACACAGATACGCAGTATTTT	CASSPRLLAGADTDTQYF
TRBV5-1	TRBJ2-2	-	-	TGCGCCAGCAGCTTGGAATCTAGCGCGAACACCGGGGAGCTGTTTTTT	CASSLESSANTGELFF
TRBV19	TRBJ2-5	-	TRBD2	TGTGCCAGTAGTATTGGGGGGGTAGGAGAGACCCAGTACTTC	CASSIGGVGETQYF